The source of this TCR beta chain is a study of shared clonotypes between healthy human individuals. Germline CDR1 reads SQVTM; CDR2 reads ANQGSEA. This CDR3 region has 11 residues. Trimming left V 7 bases short and J 1 base short, with 7 bases between. The naive CD8 fraction comprised CD45RO-negative cells positively selected for CCR7 and excluded terminally differentiated effector memory CD45RA+ cells. This clone was counted a few times. This table comes from immunoSEQ multiplex PCR, and its TCRdb copy is limited to in-frame clones, with some not included. The table includes about 700,000 clones, under 95% detected once.

Sequencing was carried out using naive CD8+ T cells sorted from blood. This receptor was obtained from a man younger than 45 in good health. The rearrangement joins TRBV29-1 to TRBJ1-1; unclear D gene. The CDR3 nucleotides read TGCAGCGATCTGAGGAACACTGAAGCTTTCTTT. Translation: CSDLRNTEAFF.